The next 30 T cell receptor beta chains were all read from a single sample in a study of blood T cell repertoires in COVID-19. Clones were read by immunoSEQ multiplex PCR, and TCRdb kept only the in-frame ones, dropping some. The sample records about 400,000 clones, around 84% being singletons. The sample taken for sequencing was peripheral blood. All receptors come from a human donor in a cohort sampled during active COVID-19.

The chain links TRBV5-1 to TRBJ1-2; tentative D call: TRBD1 (5 bases). Germline V gene lookup returns CDR1 SGHRS and CDR2 YFSETQ. The CDR3 loop spans 14 amino acids. The V end was cut by 3 bases, the J end by 6 bases, with 15 bases between. The CDR3 DNA reads as TGCGCCAGCAGCTCCGACTGGGGCGTGGATGGCTACACCTTC. Encoded protein: CASSSDWGVDGYTF. The entire variable domain, with the rest obtained from reference TRBV5-1 and TRBJ1-2, is as follows: KAGVTQTPRYLIKTRGQQVTLSCSPISGHRSVSWYQQTPGQGLQFLFEYFSETQRNKGNFPGRFSGRQFSNSRSEMNVSTLELGDSALYLCASSSDWGVDGYTFGSGTRLTVV.

The chain recombines TRBV6-5 with TRBJ2-3; maybe TRBD2 (5 bases). The germline CDR1 and CDR2 sequences are MNHEY and SVGAGI. This CDR3 has 14 amino acids. Trimming removed 5 bases from V and 4 bases from J, with 13 bases in between. CDR3 loop: CASSPTLASDTQYF. The DNA for the CDR3 is TGTGCCAGCAGTCCCACCCTAGCTTCAGATACGCAGTATTTT.

This sequence joins TRBV5-1 and TRBJ2-1; the match to TRBD2 covers 14 bases. The ends lost 3 bases at V and 0 bases at J; junction bases unmatched: 11. The length of the CDR3 is 20 residues. Germline V gene sequence: CDR1 SGHRS, CDR2 YFSETQ. The CDR3 bases are TGCGCCAGCAGCTCCCCCCGACTAGCGGGGGGGCCGAGCTCCTACAATGAGCAGTTCTTC. Its translation is CASSSPRLAGGPSSYNEQFF.

The rearrangement links TRBV20-1 to TRBJ2-3; D uncertain. Trimming pared 3 bases from V and 5 bases from J, leaving 12 bases between. Looked up from germline, CDR1 is DFQATT and CDR2 is SNEGSKA (reference sequence). The CDR3 sequence is 13 residues long. The CDR3 protein is CSASGVAGDTQYF. CDR3 DNA: TGCAGTGCTAGTGGTGTAGCCGGAGATACGCAGTATTTT.

Only one count was recorded for this clone. The chain joins TRBV6-1 to TRBJ1-5; tentatively, D is TRBD1 (5 bases). V was cut by 2 bases and J by 2 bases, with 10 bases left in between. This CDR3 region has 15 residues. Germline V lookup: CDR1 MNHNS, CDR2 SASEGT. CDR3 residues: CASSESQGGNQPQHF. The DNA of the CDR3 is TGTGCCAGCAGTGAATCCCAGGGTGGCAATCAGCCCCAGCATTTT.

This rearrangement joins TRBV9 to TRBJ2-7; perhaps TRBD1 as D (6 bases). CDR3 length: 14 residues. The germline CDR1 and CDR2 sequences are SGDLS and YYNGEE. V was cut by 4 bases and J by 3 bases, with 14 bases left in between. CDR3 sequence (DNA): TGTGCCAGCAGCCCAAGAGGGGGTTACTACGAGCAGTACTTC. Amino acids: CASSPRGGYYEQYF.

This rearrangement joins TRBV3-1 (or the pseudogene TRBV3-2) to TRBJ2-3; 14 bases map to TRBD2. This CDR3 has 18 residues. Germline lookup yields CDR1 LGHDT and CDR2 YNNKEL (reference sequence). The V and J ends lost 2 bases and 5 bases, in that order; junction bases with no gene match: 9. CDR3 nucleotide sequence: TGTGCCAGCAGCCAATATTCGGGGACTAGCGGGGGCGTAGATACGCAGTATTTT. Translating it yields CASSQYSGTSGGVDTQYF.

V usage is TRBV25-1 and J usage is TRBJ2-3, with D perhaps matching TRBD2 (7 bases). This CDR3 is built from 18 residues. Germline V gene sequence: CDR1 MGHDK, CDR2 SYGVNS. Trimming pared 1 base from V and 2 bases from J, leaving 19 bases between. CDR3 nucleotides: TGTGCCAGCAGTGAATTCGCTTGGGGAGGGGGTAACACAGATACGCAGTATTTT. Translating it yields CASSEFAWGGGNTDTQYF.

This clone was counted a few times. Other nucleotide sequences in the sample specify the same CDR3. The J gene is TRBJ2-3, the V gene TRBV5-1, with 7 positions matching TRBD2. V lost 5 bases, J lost 2 bases, and 8 bases stayed unmatched. The CDR3 covers 15 residues. Germline V gene lookup returns CDR1 SGHRS and CDR2 YFSETQ. The CDR3 DNA is TGCGCCAGCAGTGTGGGGGGGGACCCCACAGATACGCAGTATTTT. It translates to CASSVGGDPTDTQYF.

This clone was detected only a few times. The V call is TRBV2, the J call TRBJ1-3; D ambiguous. CDR1 is SNHLY and CDR2 is FYNNEI in the germline V gene. The CDR3 is 13 residues long. The ends were cut back, 4 bases at V and 0 bases at J, with 4 bases in the middle. The DNA for the CDR3 is TGTGCCAGCAGTGCAGTCTCTGGAAACACCATATATTTT. It yields the protein CASSAVSGNTIYF.

The chain uses TRBV15 and TRBJ1-2; D not certain. Per germline, CDR1 LNHNV and CDR2 YYDKDF (reference sequence). V was clipped by 0 bases and J by 3 bases, with 8 bases between them. This CDR3 has 14 amino acids. DNA of the CDR3: TGTGCCACCAGCAGAGAGATCCAGGACTATGGCTACACCTTC. It encodes CATSREIQDYGYTF.

This chain links TRBV7-9 with TRBJ2-7, with 8 positions matching TRBD2. This CDR3 contains 17 residues. CDR1 is SEHNR and CDR2 is FQNEAQ in the germline V gene (reference sequence). Trimming took 2 bases from V and 0 from J; bases not matched to a gene: 9. The CDR3 is CASSLRGSGAISYEQYF. In DNA, the CDR3 is TGTGCCAGCAGCTTACGTGGTAGCGGGGCTATCTCCTACGAGCAGTACTTC.

The V gene is TRBV7-9, the J gene TRBJ2-7; 8 nucleotides align to TRBD1. The CDR3 spans 14 residues. Per the germline V gene, CDR1 is SEHNR and CDR2 is FQNEAQ (reference sequence). V lost 5 bases and J lost 5; bases outside the gene matches: 8. CDR3 sequence reads: CASSPDRGRDEQYF. In DNA form, the CDR3 reads TGTGCCAGCAGCCCAGACAGGGGTAGAGACGAGCAGTACTTC.

The rearrangement links TRBV19 to TRBJ1-2; 8 nucleotides align to TRBD1. V shed 9 bases and J 8 bases; nucleotides not matched to a gene: 14. CDR3 length equals 14 residues. Germline CDR1 LNHDA, CDR2 SQIVND (reference sequence). CDR3 in DNA: TGTGCCAGCAAAAGACCGGGACAGGCTGGCGGCTACACCTTC. Encoded protein: CASKRPGQAGGYTF.

V usage is TRBV3-1 (or the pseudogene TRBV3-2) and J usage is TRBJ2-7, with TRBD1 as a possible D gene (5 bases). V gave up 1 base and J gave up 3 bases, with 13 bases separating them. This CDR3 is 15 amino acids long. CDR1 is LGHDT, CDR2 YNNKEL, per germline (reference sequence). The CDR3: CASSQGAARDYEQYF. Here the CDR3 DNA reads TGTGCCAGCAGCCAAGGCGCCGCCAGGGACTACGAGCAGTACTTC.

This sequence joins TRBV5-1 and TRBJ2-2; 9 positions match TRBD2. This CDR3 region has 14 residues. Germline lookup yields CDR1 SGHRS and CDR2 YFSETQ. V gave up 5 bases and J gave up 6 bases; unmatched junction bases: 5. In nucleotides, the CDR3 is TGCGCCAGCAGGCTTAGCGGGGGATCCGGGGAGCTGTTTTTT. Encoded protein: CASRLSGGSGELFF.

The chain has TRBV5-1 and TRBJ1-1, with 7 bases aligning to TRBD1. CDR3 size: 14 residues. Germline V lookup: CDR1 SGHRS, CDR2 YFSETQ. Trimming took 3 bases from V and 6 from J; bases not matched to a gene: 8. CDR3 nucleotide sequence: TGCGCCAGCAGCTCTAAGCAGGGGGGCCCTGAAGCTTTCTTT. It specifies CASSSKQGGPEAFF.

The rearrangement joins TRBV19 to TRBJ2-1, with 10 bases lining up with TRBD2. The V segment lost 3 bases and the J segment 7 bases; nucleotides outside the gene matches: 3. Per the germline V gene, CDR1 is LNHDA and CDR2 is SQIVND (reference sequence). The CDR3 has 14 amino acids. This CDR3 reads CASSIGSGRNEQFF. In DNA form, the CDR3 reads TGTGCCAGTAGTATCGGTAGCGGGAGGAATGAGCAGTTCTTC.

The chain employs TRBV7-9 and TRBJ2-7, with D possibly being TRBD1 (6 bases). This CDR3 is built from 14 residues. CDR1 SEHNR and CDR2 FQNEAQ come from the germline V gene (reference sequence). The ends were cut back, 6 bases at V and 2 bases at J, with 14 bases in the middle. This CDR3 is CASSHRTDAYEQYF. As DNA, the CDR3 is TGTGCCAGCAGTCACAGGACAGACGCCTACGAGCAGTACTTC.

The chain combines TRBV28 with TRBJ2-1; D not resolved. The V end lost 2 bases, the J end lost 15 bases, and 17 bases lay between the germline ends. This CDR3 region has 13 residues. Per the germline V gene, CDR1 is MDHEN and CDR2 is SYDVKM. Written as DNA, the CDR3 is TGTGCCAGCAGTTTAGTCGGGTCCAGATTAGGGTTCTTC. Amino acids: CASSLVGSRLGFF.

The V and J genes are TRBV5-5 and TRBJ1-5; 9 positions match TRBD1. This CDR3 has 15 amino acids. CDR1 is SGHKS and CDR2 is YYEKEE in the germline V gene (reference sequence). V gave up 0 bases and J gave up 6 bases; unmatched junction bases: 4. CDR3 DNA: TGTGCCAGCAGCTTGGTAGGGACAGGGTTTCAGCCCCAGCATTTT. As protein: CASSLVGTGFQPQHF.

This clone has a handful of counts. V is TRBV5-6 and J is TRBJ1-2, with D unresolved. Trimming took off 4 bases at V and 4 bases at J, with 14 bases between the two ends. CDR1 is SGHDT and CDR2 is YYEEEE in the germline V gene. The CDR3 runs 14 residues. DNA of the CDR3: TGTGCCAGCAGCCTATTGTCCGGGAGCTATGGCTACACCTTC. This codes for CASSLLSGSYGYTF. The complete variable domain, with remaining parts taken from reference TRBV5-6 and TRBJ1-2, reads DAGVTQSPTHLIKTRGQQVTLRCSPKSGHDTVSWYQQALGQGPQFIFQYYEEEERQRGNFPDRFSGHQFPNYSSELNVNALLLGDSALYLCASSLLSGSYGYTFGSGTRLTVV.

The genes are TRBV30 and TRBJ2-7; a weak D match, TRBD2 (6 bases). CDR1 is GTSNPN and CDR2 is SVGIG in the germline V gene (reference sequence). The CDR3 has 11 residues. V dropped 1 base and J dropped 9 bases, with 10 bases sitting between them. The CDR3 reads CAWSGGVGQYF. In DNA form, the CDR3 reads TGTGCCTGGAGTGGGGGGGTAGGGCAGTACTTC.

The chain combines TRBV9 with TRBJ2-7, with 8 bases matching TRBD2. From germline, CDR1 is SGDLS and CDR2 YYNGEE. The CDR3 runs to 16 residues. Germline trimming cut 4 bases from V and 3 bases from J; bases unmatched to any gene: 12. CDR3 sequence: CASSPQRASGLYEQYF. Here the CDR3 DNA reads TGTGCCAGCAGCCCCCAGAGGGCTAGCGGGCTCTACGAGCAGTACTTC.

CDR3 sequence: CASSQGPGADEQFF. The CDR3 nucleotides read TGCGCCAGCAGCCAAGGACCTGGAGCCGATGAGCAGTTCTTC. The chain carries TRBV4-1 and TRBJ2-1; D gene uncertain. V lost 1 base to trimming and J lost 8 bases, with 12 bases between them. Germline lookup yields CDR1 MGHRA and CDR2 YSYEKL. This CDR3 comprises 14 residues.

The rearrangement joins TRBV7-2 to TRBJ2-7, with 13 bases fitting TRBD2. Germline CDR1 SGHTA, CDR2 FQGNSA. The CDR3 is made up of 14 amino acids. The junction had 3 bases not matched to a gene; V was cut back by 1 base and J by 9 bases. The CDR3 loop reads CASSLGLAGGRQYF. CDR3 sequence (DNA): TGTGCCAGCAGCTTAGGACTAGCGGGAGGAAGGCAGTACTTC. Drawing the rest from reference TRBV7-2 and TRBJ2-7, the complete variable domain is GAGVSQSPSNKVTEKGKDVELRCDPISGHTALYWYRQSLGQGLEFLIYFQGNSAPDKSGLPSDRFSAERTGGSVSTLTIQRTQQEDSAVYLCASSLGLAGGRQYFGPGTRLTVT.

The chain links TRBV4-1 to TRBJ2-3; the match to TRBD2 covers 7 bases. After removal of 0 bases from V and 6 bases from J, the junction contained 12 bases not matched to a gene. This CDR3 is built from 17 residues. Germline CDR1 MGHRA, CDR2 YSYEKL. CDR3 in DNA: TGCGCCAGCAGCCAAGAATCCTCCGGCAACGGGGGGGATACGCAGTATTTT. Translated: CASSQESSGNGGDTQYF.

The chain joins TRBV4-2 to TRBJ2-1; TRBD2 matches 9 bases. CDR3 length: 14 residues. The V segment lost 1 base and the J segment 8 bases; nucleotides outside the gene matches: 3. Germline V lookup: CDR1 LGHNA, CDR2 YNFKEQ. The CDR3 reads CASSQVSSGDEQFF. CDR3 nucleotides: TGTGCCAGCAGCCAAGTTTCTAGCGGGGATGAGCAGTTCTTC.

This clone was recorded once. The CDR3 loop reads CASSEFVAGGDYGYTF. CDR3 DNA sequence: TGTGCCAGCAGTGAATTTGTGGCGGGAGGGGACTATGGCTACACCTTC. The V gene is TRBV2, the J gene TRBJ1-2, with D possibly matching TRBD1 (5 bases). The CDR3 runs 16 residues. Trimming removed 2 bases at V and 3 bases at J, with 16 bases between. Per germline, CDR1 SNHLY and CDR2 FYNNEI.

V and J are TRBV19 and TRBJ2-5, with a tentative D call TRBD2 (6 bases). The length of the CDR3 is 14 residues. Trimming took off 8 bases at V and 1 base at J, with 14 bases between the two ends. The germline gives CDR1 LNHDA, CDR2 SQIVND (reference sequence). CDR3 region: CASGRREAQETQYF. DNA for the CDR3: TGTGCCAGTGGCCGAAGGGAGGCCCAAGAGACCCAGTACTTC.